These 20 T cell receptor beta chains came from one sample sequenced in a study of T cell responses to AZD1222 COVID-19 vaccine. Measured with immunoSEQ multiplex PCR; TCRdb has only the in-frame clones, and not every one. Among about 120,000 clones listed, 90% to 95% were seen once. The starting material was peripheral blood, obtained on day 0 of AZD1222 vaccination. All receptors derive from an adult in good health.

This chain links TRBV24-1 with TRBJ2-7, with no clear D. Germline V gives CDR1 KGHDR, CDR2 SFDVKD. V lost 4 bases, J lost 0 bases, and 6 bases lay in between. CDR3 length: 13 residues. The CDR3 nucleotides read TGTGCCACCAGTGACCGGAGCTCCTACGAGCAGTACTTC. Protein: CATSDRSSYEQYF.

There are a few counts of this clone. The rearrangement joins TRBV24-1 to TRBJ2-1; D remains unclear. V lost 6 bases to trimming and J lost 6 bases, with 14 bases between them. Looked up from germline, CDR1 is KGHDR and CDR2 is SFDVKD. This CDR3 is 14 amino acids long. The CDR3: CATSKTQIPNEQFF. Written as DNA, the CDR3 is TGTGCCACCAGTAAAACGCAGATCCCCAATGAGCAGTTCTTC.

The rearrangement links TRBV13 to TRBJ2-3; no reliable D call. Germline-derived CDR1 and CDR2 are PRHDT and FYEKMQ (reference sequence). This CDR3 region has 16 residues. Trimming removed 0 bases at V and 2 bases at J, with 12 bases between. The CDR3 region has the DNA TGTGCCAGCAGCTTAGGGGCAGAAGATGTCACAGATACGCAGTATTTT. Its translation: CASSLGAEDVTDTQYF.

The chain carries TRBV30 and TRBJ1-5; possibly TRBD1 for D (6 bases). The CDR3 is 14 amino acids. Germline V gives CDR1 GTSNPN, CDR2 SVGIG (reference sequence). Between the trimmed V and J ends, which lost 0 bases and 4 bases, there was a span of 10 bases. CDR3 amino acids: CAWSVLGTNQPQHF. The CDR3 nucleotides read TGTGCCTGGAGTGTACTGGGGACAAATCAGCCCCAGCATTTT.

The V gene is TRBV11-1, the J gene TRBJ2-3; D is unclear. V gave up 4 bases and J gave up 3 bases, with 5 bases separating them. Germline values: CDR1 SGHAT, CDR2 FQDESV (reference sequence). The CDR3 loop spans 12 amino acids. In DNA form, the CDR3 reads TGTGCCAGCAGCTCGCTGACAGATACGCAGTATTTT. Translated: CASSSLTDTQYF.

The V gene is TRBV7-9, the J gene TRBJ2-1; possible D gene TRBD1, 6 bases. CDR3 length: 11 residues. Germline CDR1 is SEHNR and CDR2 is FQNEAQ (reference sequence). The ends were cut back, 5 bases at V and 10 bases at J, with 9 bases in the middle. CDR3 coding DNA: TGTGCCAGCAGCCCCGGGACAGAGCAGTTCTTC. It translates to CASSPGTEQFF.

This clone has a handful of counts. The rearrangement joins TRBV5-1 to TRBJ1-4, with 7 bases aligning to TRBD1. From germline, CDR1 is SGHRS and CDR2 YFSETQ. This CDR3 region has 15 residues. V lost 0 bases to trimming and J lost 8 bases; unmatched junction nucleotides: 7. Here the CDR3 DNA reads TGCGCCAGCAGCTTGGAGGGGACAGAACGGGAAAAACTGTTTTTT. Translated: CASSLEGTEREKLFF.

The DNA of the CDR3 is TGTGCCGCAGGGAGGGCGGATTGGTACCAAGAGACCCAGTACTTC. This translates into CAAGRADWYQETQYF. V is TRBV10-3 and J is TRBJ2-5, with 7 nucleotides matching TRBD2. Looked up from germline, CDR1 is ENHRY and CDR2 is SYGVKD. This CDR3 region has 15 residues. Unmatched junction bases numbered 12, after V lost 11 bases and J lost 0 bases.

The J gene is TRBJ2-7, the V gene TRBV7-9; D remains ambiguous. Between the trimmed V and J ends, which lost 5 bases and 1 base, there was a span of 9 bases. Germline loops: CDR1 SEHNR, CDR2 FQNEAQ (reference sequence). The CDR3 totals 13 residues. The chain's CDR3 is CASSPPGSYEQYF. CDR3 nucleotide sequence: TGTGCCAGCAGCCCCCCTGGGTCCTACGAGCAGTACTTC.

V gene TRBV4-1 combines with J gene TRBJ1-4, with D perhaps TRBD1 (5 bases). V was clipped by 1 base and J by 8 bases, with 17 bases between them. This CDR3 has 16 residues. Looked up from germline, CDR1 is MGHRA and CDR2 is YSYEKL. The CDR3 coding sequence is TGCGCCAGCAGCCAAGTCGTGGGTATTGGGGGGGAAAAACTGTTTTTT. It specifies CASSQVVGIGGEKLFF.

This clone was recorded only once. The V gene is TRBV7-8, the J gene TRBJ1-2, with 7 bases that match TRBD1. Germline CDR1 and CDR2: SGHVS and FQNEAQ. The CDR3 is made up of 13 amino acids. The V and J ends lost 3 bases and 3 bases, in that order; junction bases with no gene match: 1. The CDR3 loop reads CASSFGTDYGYTF. CDR3 DNA sequence: TGTGCCAGCAGCTTTGGGACAGACTATGGCTACACCTTC.

The rearrangement links TRBV6-4 to TRBJ1-1, with TRBD1 matching 7 bases. Germline V gene sequence: CDR1 MRHNA, CDR2 SNTAGT. This CDR3 is 13 amino acids long. V lost 5 bases and J lost 5; bases outside the gene matches: 5. The CDR3 bases are TGTGCCAGCAGTCCACGACAGGGAACTGAAGCTTTCTTT. This codes for CASSPRQGTEAFF.

This rearrangement joins TRBV7-9 to TRBJ1-4, with TRBD1 as a possible D gene (5 bases). Germline CDR1 SEHNR, CDR2 FQNEAQ (reference sequence). The CDR3 totals 13 residues. V shed 8 bases and J shed 7 bases, with 14 bases lying between them. The DNA for the CDR3 is TGTGCCAGCGGCCGGGGCGCTGGTGAAAAACTGTTTTTT. The encoded protein is CASGRGAGEKLFF.

The genes are TRBV5-1 and TRBJ2-3, with a tentative D call TRBD1 (6 bases). V was clipped by 7 bases and J by 5 bases, with 14 bases between them. Germline CDR1 reads SGHRS; CDR2 reads YFSETQ. The CDR3 length is 13 residues. CDR3 loop: CASEQGTGDTQYF. As DNA, the CDR3 is TGCGCCAGCGAACAGGGTACGGGAGATACGCAGTATTTT.

The chain combines TRBV20-1 with TRBJ2-7, with D tentatively TRBD2 (5 bases). Trimming removed 3 bases at V and 2 bases at J, with 11 bases between. In germline, CDR1 is DFQATT, CDR2 SNEGSKA (reference sequence). The CDR3 length is 13 residues. CDR3 DNA: TGCAGTGCTAGTCGGGGTGAACCCTACGAGCAGTACTTC. This codes for CSASRGEPYEQYF.

The CDR3 spells CASSPPGSTPLHF. In nucleotides, the CDR3 is TGTGCCAGCAGCCCCCCCGGGAGTACACCCCTCCACTTT. The V gene is TRBV6-5, the J gene TRBJ1-6; D is undetermined. Germline loops: CDR1 MNHEY, CDR2 SVGAGI. Trimming took 6 bases from V and 11 from J, leaving 14 bases between them. This CDR3 has 13 residues.

The chain has TRBV5-1 and TRBJ2-7; 8 bases map to TRBD1. V gave up 0 bases and J gave up 4 bases; unmatched junction bases: 6. The length of the CDR3 is 15 residues. CDR1 and CDR2 (germline): SGHRS, YFSETQ. Here the CDR3 DNA reads TGCGCCAGCAGCTTGGCCGAGGACAGGGTGTACGAGCAGTACTTC. It specifies CASSLAEDRVYEQYF. The whole variable domain, filled in from reference TRBV5-1 and TRBJ2-7, reads KAGVTQTPRYLIKTRGQQVTLSCSPISGHRSVSWYQQTPGQGLQFLFEYFSETQRNKGNFPGRFSGRQFSNSRSEMNVSTLELGDSALYLCASSLAEDRVYEQYFGPGTRLTVT.

CDR3 bases: TGTGCCAGCAGCTTAGCCTTTCAGGGAGATATGAACACTGAAGCTTTCTTT. Amino acid sequence: CASSLAFQGDMNTEAFF. The rearrangement links TRBV7-6 to TRBJ1-1; a possible D gene is TRBD1 (5 bases). The CDR3 has 17 amino acids. The germline V and J ends were trimmed by 0 bases and 0 bases, with 14 bases remaining between them. Germline assignment: CDR1 SGHVS and CDR2 FNYEAQ.

The chain recombines TRBV24-1 with TRBJ1-5; D is undetermined. This CDR3 contains 14 residues. The germline V gene has CDR1 KGHDR and CDR2 SFDVKD. The V and J ends lost 2 bases and 4 bases respectively, with 8 bases between them. The CDR3 bases are TGTGCCACCAGTGATTCAGCGGATAATCAGCCCCAGCATTTT. It translates to CATSDSADNQPQHF.

The rearrangement uses TRBV12-3 or TRBV12-4 and TRBJ2-7, with 8 bases aligning to TRBD1. Unmatched junction bases numbered 4, after V lost 7 bases and J lost 2 bases. The CDR3 totals 13 residues. For the CDR3, the DNA is TGTGCCAGCATGAGACAGGGGCCCTACGAGCAGTACTTC. Encoded protein: CASMRQGPYEQYF.